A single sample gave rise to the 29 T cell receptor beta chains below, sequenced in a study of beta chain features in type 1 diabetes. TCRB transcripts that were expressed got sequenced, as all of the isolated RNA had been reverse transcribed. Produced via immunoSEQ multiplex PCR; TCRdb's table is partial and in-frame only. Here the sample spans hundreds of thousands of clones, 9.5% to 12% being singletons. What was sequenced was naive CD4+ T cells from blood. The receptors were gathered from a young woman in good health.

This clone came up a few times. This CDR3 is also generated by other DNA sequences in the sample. This CDR3 reads CASSLGQNTEAFF. CDR3 coding DNA: TGTGCCAGCAGCCTAGGACAGAACACTGAAGCTTTCTTT. This chain uses TRBV7-9 with TRBJ1-1, with D perhaps TRBD1 (5 bases). Trimming pared 5 bases from V and 1 base from J, leaving 8 bases between. This CDR3 is 13 amino acids long. Germline values: CDR1 SEHNR, CDR2 FQNEAQ (reference sequence).

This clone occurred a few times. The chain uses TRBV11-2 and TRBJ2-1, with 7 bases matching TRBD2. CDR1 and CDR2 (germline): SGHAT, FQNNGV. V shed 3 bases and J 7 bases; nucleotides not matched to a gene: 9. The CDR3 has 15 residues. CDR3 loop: CASSFNTSAGNEQFF. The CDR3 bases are TGTGCCAGCAGCTTCAACACTAGCGCCGGTAATGAGCAGTTCTTC.

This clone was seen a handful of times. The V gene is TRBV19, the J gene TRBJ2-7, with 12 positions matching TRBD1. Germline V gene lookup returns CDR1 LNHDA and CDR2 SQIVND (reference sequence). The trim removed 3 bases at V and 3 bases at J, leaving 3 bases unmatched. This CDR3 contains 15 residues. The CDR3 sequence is CASSIGDRGLYEQYF. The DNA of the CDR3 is TGTGCCAGTAGTATCGGGGACAGGGGGCTCTACGAGCAGTACTTC. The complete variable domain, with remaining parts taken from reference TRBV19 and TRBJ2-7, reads DGGITQSPKYLFRKEGQNVTLSCEQNLNHDAMYWYRQDPGQGLRLIYYSQIVNDFQKGDIAEGYSVSREKKESFPLTVTSAQKNPTAFYLCASSIGDRGLYEQYFGPGTRLTVT.

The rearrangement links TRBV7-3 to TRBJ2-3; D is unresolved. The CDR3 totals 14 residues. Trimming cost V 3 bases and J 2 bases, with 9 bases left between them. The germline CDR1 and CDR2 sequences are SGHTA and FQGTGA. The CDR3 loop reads CASSFGGFTDTQYF. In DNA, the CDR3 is TGTGCCAGCAGCTTCGGCGGCTTCACAGATACGCAGTATTTT.

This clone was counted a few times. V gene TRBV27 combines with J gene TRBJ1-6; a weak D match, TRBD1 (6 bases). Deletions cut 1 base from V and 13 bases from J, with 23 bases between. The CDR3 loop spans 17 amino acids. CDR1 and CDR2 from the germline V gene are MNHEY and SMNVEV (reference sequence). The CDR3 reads CASSLYRRQAAGTPLHF. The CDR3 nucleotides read TGTGCCAGCAGTTTATATCGGCGACAGGCGGCAGGAACGCCCCTCCACTTT.

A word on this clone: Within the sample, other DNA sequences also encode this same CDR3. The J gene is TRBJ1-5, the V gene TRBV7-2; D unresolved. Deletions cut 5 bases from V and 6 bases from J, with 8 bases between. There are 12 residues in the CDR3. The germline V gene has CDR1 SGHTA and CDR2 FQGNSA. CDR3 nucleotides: TGTGCCAGCAGCCCCCCGGGTCAGCCCCAGCATTTT. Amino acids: CASSPPGQPQHF.

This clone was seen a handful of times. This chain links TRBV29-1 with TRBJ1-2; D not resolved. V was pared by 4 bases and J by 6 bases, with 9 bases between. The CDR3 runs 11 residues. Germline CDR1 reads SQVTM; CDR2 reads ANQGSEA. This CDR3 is CSVVRGNGYTF. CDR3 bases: TGCAGCGTTGTACGAGGGAATGGCTACACCTTC.

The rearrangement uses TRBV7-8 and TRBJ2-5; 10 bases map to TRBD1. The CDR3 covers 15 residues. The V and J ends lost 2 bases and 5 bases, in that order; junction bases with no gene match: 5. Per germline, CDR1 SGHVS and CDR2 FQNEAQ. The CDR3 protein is CASSLRPGQGETQYF. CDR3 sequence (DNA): TGTGCCAGCAGCTTACGGCCGGGACAGGGGGAGACCCAGTACTTC.

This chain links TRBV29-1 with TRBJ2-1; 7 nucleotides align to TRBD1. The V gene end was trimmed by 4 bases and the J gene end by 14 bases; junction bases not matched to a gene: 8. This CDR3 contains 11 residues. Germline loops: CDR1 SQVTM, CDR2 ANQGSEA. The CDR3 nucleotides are TGCAGCGTTGTGTCAGGGGGAAGGGAGTTCTTC. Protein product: CSVVSGGREFF.

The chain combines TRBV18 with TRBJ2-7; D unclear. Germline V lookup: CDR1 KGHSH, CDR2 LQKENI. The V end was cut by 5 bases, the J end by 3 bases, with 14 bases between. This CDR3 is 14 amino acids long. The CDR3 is CASSLGSEHYEQYF. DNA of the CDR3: TGTGCCAGCTCATTGGGGTCCGAACACTACGAGCAGTACTTC.

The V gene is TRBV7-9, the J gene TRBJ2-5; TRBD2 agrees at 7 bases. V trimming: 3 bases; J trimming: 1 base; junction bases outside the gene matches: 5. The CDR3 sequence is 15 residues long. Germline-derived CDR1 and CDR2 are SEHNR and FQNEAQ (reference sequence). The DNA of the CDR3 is TGTGCCAGCAGCTTCCCCGGACTAGGCCAAGAGACCCAGTACTTC. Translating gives CASSFPGLGQETQYF.

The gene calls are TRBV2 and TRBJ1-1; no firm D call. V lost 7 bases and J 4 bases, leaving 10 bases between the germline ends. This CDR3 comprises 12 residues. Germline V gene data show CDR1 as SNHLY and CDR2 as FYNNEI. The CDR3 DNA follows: TGTGCCAGCATGGAACGCATCACTGAAGCTTTCTTT. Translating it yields CASMERITEAFF.

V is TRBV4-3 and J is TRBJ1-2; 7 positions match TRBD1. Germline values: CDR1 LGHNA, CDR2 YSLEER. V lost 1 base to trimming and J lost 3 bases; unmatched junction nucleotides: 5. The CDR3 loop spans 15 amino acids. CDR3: CASSQVGQGDYGYTF. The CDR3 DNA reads TGCGCCAGCAGCCAAGTAGGCCAGGGGGACTATGGCTACACCTTC.

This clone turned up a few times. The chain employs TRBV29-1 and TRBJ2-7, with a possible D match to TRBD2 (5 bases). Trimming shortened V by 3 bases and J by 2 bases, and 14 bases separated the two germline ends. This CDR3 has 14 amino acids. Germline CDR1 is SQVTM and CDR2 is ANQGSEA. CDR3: CSVEEVSPPYEQYF. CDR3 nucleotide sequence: TGCAGCGTTGAGGAGGTCTCACCCCCCTACGAGCAGTACTTC.

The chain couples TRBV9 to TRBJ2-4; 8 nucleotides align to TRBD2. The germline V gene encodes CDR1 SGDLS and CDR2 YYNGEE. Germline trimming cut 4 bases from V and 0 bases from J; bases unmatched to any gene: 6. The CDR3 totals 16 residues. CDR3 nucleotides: TGTGCCAGCAGCCAGAGCGGGGGACTAGCCAAAAACATTCAGTACTTC. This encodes CASSQSGGLAKNIQYF.

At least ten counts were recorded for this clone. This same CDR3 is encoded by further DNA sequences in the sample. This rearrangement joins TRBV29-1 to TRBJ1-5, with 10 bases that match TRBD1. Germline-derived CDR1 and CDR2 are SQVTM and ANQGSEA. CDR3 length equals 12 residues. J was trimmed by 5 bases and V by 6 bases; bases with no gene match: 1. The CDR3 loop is CSVGTGDQPQHF. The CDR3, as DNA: TGCAGCGTCGGGACAGGGGATCAGCCCCAGCATTTT.

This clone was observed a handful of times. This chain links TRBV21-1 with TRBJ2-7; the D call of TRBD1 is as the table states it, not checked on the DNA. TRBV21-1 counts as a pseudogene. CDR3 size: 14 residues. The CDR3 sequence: CASSRPWRQRGQYV. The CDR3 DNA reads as TGTGCCAGCAGCCGCCCCTGGCGACAACGTGGACAGTACGTC.

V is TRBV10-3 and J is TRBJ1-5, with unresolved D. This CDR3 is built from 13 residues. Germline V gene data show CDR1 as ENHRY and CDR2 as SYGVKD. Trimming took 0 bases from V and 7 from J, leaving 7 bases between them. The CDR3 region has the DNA TGTGCCATCAGTGAGTCGATGCGGCAGCCCCAGCATTTT. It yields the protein CAISESMRQPQHF.

The CDR3 bases are TGCGCCAGCAGCCAAGGAGCAGGTTTCGGTGGCTACACCTTC. Translated, it gives CASSQGAGFGGYTF. This chain links TRBV4-3 with TRBJ1-2; D is uncertain. The CDR3 spans 14 residues. The germline V gene encodes CDR1 LGHNA and CDR2 YSLEER. V was clipped by 1 base and J by 7 bases, with 13 bases between them.

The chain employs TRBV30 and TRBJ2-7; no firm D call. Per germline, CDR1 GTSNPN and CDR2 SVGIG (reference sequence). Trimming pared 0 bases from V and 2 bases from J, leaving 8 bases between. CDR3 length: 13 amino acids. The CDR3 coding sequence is TGTGCCTGGAGTGTAAAGAGCACCTACGAGCAGTACTTC. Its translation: CAWSVKSTYEQYF.

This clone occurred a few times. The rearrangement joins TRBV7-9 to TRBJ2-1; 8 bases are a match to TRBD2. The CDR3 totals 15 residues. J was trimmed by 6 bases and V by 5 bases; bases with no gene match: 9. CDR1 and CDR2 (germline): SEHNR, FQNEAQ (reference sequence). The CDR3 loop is CASSGRLARSNEQFF. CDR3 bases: TGTGCCAGCAGCGGAAGACTAGCGAGGTCCAATGAGCAGTTCTTC. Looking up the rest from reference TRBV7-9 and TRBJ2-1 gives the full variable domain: DTGVSQNPRHKITKRGQNVTFRCDPISEHNRLYWYRQTLGQGPEFLTYFQNEAQLEKSRLLSDRFSAERPKGSFSTLEIQRTEQGDSAMYLCASSGRLARSNEQFFGPGTRLTVL.

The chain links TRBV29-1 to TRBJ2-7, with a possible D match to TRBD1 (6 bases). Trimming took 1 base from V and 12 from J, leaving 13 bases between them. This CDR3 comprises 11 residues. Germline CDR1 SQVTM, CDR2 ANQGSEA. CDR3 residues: CSVEAWGTRYV. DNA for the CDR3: TGCAGCGTTGAAGCCTGGGGGACAAGGTACGTC.

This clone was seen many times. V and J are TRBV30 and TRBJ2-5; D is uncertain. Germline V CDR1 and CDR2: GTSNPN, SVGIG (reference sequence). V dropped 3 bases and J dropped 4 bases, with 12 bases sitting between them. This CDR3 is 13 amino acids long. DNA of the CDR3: TGTGCCTGGAGAGCAAGAGTGCGAGAGACCCAGTACTTC. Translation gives CAWRARVRETQYF.

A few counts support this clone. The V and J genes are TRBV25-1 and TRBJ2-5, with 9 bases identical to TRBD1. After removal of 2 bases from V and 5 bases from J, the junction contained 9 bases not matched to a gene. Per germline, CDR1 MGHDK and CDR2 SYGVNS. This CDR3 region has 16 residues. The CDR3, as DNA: TGTGCCAGCAGTGAACTGAAAGGGACAGGGCTTGAGACCCAGTACTTC. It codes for CASSELKGTGLETQYF.

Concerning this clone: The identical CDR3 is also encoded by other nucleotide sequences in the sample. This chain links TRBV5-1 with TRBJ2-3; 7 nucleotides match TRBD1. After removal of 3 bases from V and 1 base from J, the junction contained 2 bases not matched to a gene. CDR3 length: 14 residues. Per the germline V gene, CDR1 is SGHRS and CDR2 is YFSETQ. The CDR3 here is CASSSGTGTDTQYF. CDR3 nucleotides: TGCGCCAGCAGCTCCGGGACAGGCACAGATACGCAGTATTTT.

CDR3 nucleotide sequence: TGTGCCAGCAGTAGGGGGCCTTTGGGGCAAACTAATCAGCCCCAGCATTTT. Amino acid sequence: CASSRGPLGQTNQPQHF. The chain combines TRBV27 with TRBJ1-5, with TRBD1 matching 7 bases. J lost 4 bases, V lost 5 bases, and 14 bases had no gene match. The CDR3 covers 17 residues. Looked up from germline, CDR1 is MNHEY and CDR2 is SMNVEV (reference sequence).

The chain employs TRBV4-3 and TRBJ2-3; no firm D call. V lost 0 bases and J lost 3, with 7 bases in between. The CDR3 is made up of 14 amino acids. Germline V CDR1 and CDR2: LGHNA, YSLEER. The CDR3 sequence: CASSQDVYTDTQYF. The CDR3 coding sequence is TGCGCCAGCAGCCAAGACGTCTATACAGATACGCAGTATTTT.

The CDR3 region has the DNA TGTGCCAGCAGCTTAGCGGGACAGGGTACCAGGAATACGCAGTATTTT. This codes for CASSLAGQGTRNTQYF. The J gene is TRBJ2-3, the V gene TRBV7-9, with 9 bases identical to TRBD1. V shed 0 bases and J 7 bases; nucleotides not matched to a gene: 8. Germline lookup yields CDR1 SEHNR and CDR2 FQNEAQ (reference sequence). The CDR3 is 16 amino acids.

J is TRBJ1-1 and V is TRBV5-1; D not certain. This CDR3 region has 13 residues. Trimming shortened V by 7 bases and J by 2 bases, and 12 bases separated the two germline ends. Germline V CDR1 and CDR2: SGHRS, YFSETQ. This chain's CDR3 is CASRRWGNTEAFF. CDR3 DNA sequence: TGCGCCAGCCGCCGTTGGGGAAACACTGAAGCTTTCTTT.